The rows below give T cell receptor beta chains drawn from one sample of a study of blood T cell repertoires in COVID-19. Sequencing was performed with immunoSEQ multiplex PCR; in TCRdb, only in-frame clones are kept and a portion is missing. The table shows about 160,000 clones, with about 85% occurring only once. Source material: PBMCs or T cells enriched from blood (not recorded which). The receptors stem from a woman between 40 and 50 years old with acute COVID-19. CDR3s include the opening cysteine and the closing phenylalanine or tryptophan. The D gene is left open where the match is weak. Clone size is shown for a subset of rows, as once, few, many or a class of expanded clone.

j_call,clone_size,d_call,v_call,cdr3_aa,cdr3_nt
TRBJ2-7,NA,TRBD1,TRBV27,CASSLAQGANEQYF,TGTGCCAGCAGTTTAGCACAGGGGGCCAACGAGCAGTACTTC
TRBJ2-1,NA,TRBD2,TRBV4-1,CASSQLIAGVANEQFF,TGCGCCAGCAGCCAACTAATAGCGGGAGTCGCTAATGAGCAGTTCTTC
TRBJ2-7,NA,TRBD2,TRBV7-8,CASSLITSGSSYEQYF,TGTGCCAGCAGCTTGATTACTAGCGGTAGCTCCTACGAGCAGTACTTC
TRBJ1-5,NA,NA,TRBV7-9,CASTSYSNQPQHF,TGTGCCAGCACCAGTTATAGCAATCAGCCCCAGCATTTT
TRBJ2-7,NA,TRBD1,TRBV13,CASSSPRDRGYEQYF,TGTGCCAGCAGCTCCCCCCGGGACAGGGGTTACGAGCAGTACTTC
TRBJ1-1,few,NA,TRBV28,CASSPLGLTEAFF,TGTGCCAGCAGTCCCCTGGGGCTCACTGAAGCTTTCTTT
TRBJ2-1,NA,TRBD1,TRBV6-1,CASSVQGEYFNEQFF,TGTGCCAGCAGTGTACAGGGGGAGTATTTCAATGAGCAGTTCTTC
TRBJ2-7,few,TRBD1,TRBV6-5,CASSYRGQGAYEQYF,TGTGCCAGCAGTTACAGAGGACAGGGAGCCTACGAGCAGTACTTC
TRBJ2-5,NA,NA,TRBV7-3,CASSPTGLQETQYF,TGTGCCAGCAGCCCTACAGGTCTCCAAGAGACCCAGTACTTC
TRBJ2-7,few,NA,TRBV28,CASVGRLQYF,TGTGCCAGCGTCGGTCGCCTTCAGTACTTC
TRBJ1-2,NA,NA,TRBV5-6,CASSLVEGPYYGYTF,TGTGCCAGCAGCTTGGTAGAGGGTCCCTACTATGGCTACACCTTC
TRBJ2-6,NA,NA,TRBV7-9,CASSFPRGTGANVLTF,TGTGCCAGCAGCTTTCCCCGAGGAACTGGGGCCAACGTCCTGACTTTC
TRBJ2-1,NA,TRBD2,TRBV30,CAWRGTSGSSYNEQFF,TGTGCCTGGAGGGGAACTAGCGGGAGCTCCTACAATGAGCAGTTCTTC
TRBJ1-6,NA,NA,TRBV11-2,CASSLNQGSPLHF,TGTGCCAGCAGCTTAAACCAGGGTTCACCCCTCCACTTT
TRBJ2-2,NA,TRBD1,TRBV5-1,CASSPETGTTGELFF,TGCGCCAGCAGCCCGGAGACAGGGACCACCGGGGAGCTGTTTTTT
TRBJ2-1,few,TRBD2,TRBV5-6,CASSLAYRGLEGYEQFF,TGTGCCAGCAGCTTGGCTTACCGGGGACTAGAAGGCTATGAGCAGTTCTTC
TRBJ1-1,NA,NA,TRBV5-5,CASSLDRNTEAFF,TGTGCCAGCAGCTTGGACAGAAACACTGAAGCTTTCTTT
TRBJ2-1,NA,TRBD2,TRBV19,CATSGTSGRNEQFF,TGTGCCACTTCCGGGACTAGCGGGAGAAATGAGCAGTTCTTC
TRBJ2-3,NA,NA,TRBV15,CATSRRGEGDTQYF,TGTGCCACCAGCAGGAGGGGGGAGGGGGATACGCAGTATTTT
TRBJ1-2,NA,NA,TRBV5-1,CASSLGEQISNYGYTF,TGCGCCAGCAGCTTGGGCGAACAGATCTCTAACTATGGCTACACCTTC
TRBJ2-7,NA,TRBD1,TRBV29-1,CSGMDRGSGYEQYF,TGCAGCGGTATGGACAGGGGTTCGGGCTACGAGCAGTACTTC
TRBJ1-5,few,NA,TRBV4-2,CASSQEYADSNQPQHF,TGTGCCAGCAGCCAAGAGTACGCAGATAGCAATCAGCCCCAGCATTTT
TRBJ1-4,NA,NA,TRBV3-1/TRBV3-2,CASSQDKGLRNEKLFF,TGTGCCAGCAGCCAAGATAAAGGACTGCGGAATGAAAAACTGTTTTTT
TRBJ1-3,NA,TRBD1,TRBV28,CASSSHRDRGPGNTIYF,TGTGCCAGCAGTTCCCACCGGGACAGGGGACCAGGAAACACCATATATTTT
TRBJ2-2,many,NA,TRBV27,CASKLDSGSTGELFF,TGTGCCAGCAAGTTGGATAGCGGATCCACCGGGGAGCTGTTTTTT
TRBJ2-7,NA,TRBD1,TRBV11-1,CASSYTGQDPHEQYF,TGTGCCAGCAGCTATACGGGACAGGACCCCCACGAGCAGTACTTC
TRBJ2-6,few,NA,TRBV4-2,CASSLSTAGFSGANVLTF,TGTGCCAGCAGCCTCAGCACAGCGGGCTTCTCTGGGGCCAACGTCCTGACTTTC
TRBJ2-3,NA,TRBD1,TRBV11-3,CASSPGQGPHLGADTQYF,TGTGCCAGCAGCCCCGGACAGGGGCCCCATCTGGGGGCAGATACGCAGTATTTT
TRBJ2-5,once,TRBD2,TRBV3-1/TRBV3-2,CASSPTSGRVQETQYF,TGTGCCAGCAGCCCGACTAGCGGGCGAGTACAAGAGACCCAGTACTTC
TRBJ2-2,NA,TRBD1,TRBV6-2/TRBV6-3,CASSYPPGGAGELFF,TGTGCCAGCAGTTACCCCCCAGGGGGCGCCGGGGAGCTGTTTTTT
TRBJ2-7,NA,NA,TRBV7-6,CASSLDRGANYEQYF,TGTGCCAGCAGCTTAGATCGGGGGGCAAACTACGAGCAGTACTTC
TRBJ2-3,NA,NA,TRBV5-6,CASSLRRRGTDTQYF,TGTGCCAGCAGCTTGAGGCGGAGAGGCACAGATACGCAGTATTTT
TRBJ1-5,NA,NA,TRBV4-2,CASSQGPGVQPQHF,TGTGCCAGCAGCCAAGGGCCGGGGGTTCAGCCCCAGCATTTT
TRBJ1-2,few,TRBD1,TRBV6-5,CASSLTGTVDYTF,TGTGCCAGCAGTCTAACCGGGACAGTTGACTACACCTTC
TRBJ1-6,NA,NA,TRBV9,CASSVGVASFPLHF,TGTGCCAGCAGCGTCGGGGTAGCCTCGTTCCCCCTCCACTTT
TRBJ2-7,NA,NA,TRBV30,CAWSVEGGYEQYF,TGTGCCTGGAGTGTAGAGGGCGGGTACGAGCAGTACTTC
TRBJ1-2,once,TRBD1,TRBV29-1,CSVLGQGDGYTF,TGCAGCGTTCTGGGACAGGGAGATGGCTACACCTTC
TRBJ2-1,NA,TRBD2,TRBV7-2,CASSGLAGGPSEQFF,TGTGCCAGCAGCGGACTAGCGGGAGGGCCCAGTGAGCAGTTCTTC
TRBJ2-7,NA,NA,TRBV3-1/TRBV3-2,CASSLLGSYEQYF,TGTGCCAGCAGCCTACTGGGCAGCTACGAGCAGTACTTC
TRBJ2-1,NA,TRBD2,TRBV19,CASSIASGGYNEQFF,TGTGCCAGTAGTATAGCAAGCGGGGGGTACAATGAGCAGTTCTTC
TRBJ2-3,NA,NA,TRBV19,CASSPRPTGTDTQYF,TGTGCCAGTAGTCCCCGCCCCACGGGCACAGATACGCAGTATTTT
TRBJ1-5,NA,TRBD1,TRBV19,CASRDRGSNQPQHF,TGTGCCAGTAGAGACAGGGGAAGCAATCAGCCCCAGCATTTT
TRBJ2-3,NA,TRBD2,TRBV7-9,CASSPRLAATGDTQYF,TGTGCCAGCAGCCCCCGACTAGCGGCCACCGGAGATACGCAGTATTTT
TRBJ2-7,NA,TRBD2,TRBV5-1,CASSQRLAGEKVYEQYF,TGCGCCAGCAGCCAACGACTAGCGGGGGAGAAGGTCTATGAGCAGTACTTC
TRBJ1-4,few,TRBD1,TRBV5-1,CASSPEFRQGKNEKLFF,TGCGCCAGCAGCCCCGAATTCCGACAGGGGAAAAATGAAAAACTGTTTTTT